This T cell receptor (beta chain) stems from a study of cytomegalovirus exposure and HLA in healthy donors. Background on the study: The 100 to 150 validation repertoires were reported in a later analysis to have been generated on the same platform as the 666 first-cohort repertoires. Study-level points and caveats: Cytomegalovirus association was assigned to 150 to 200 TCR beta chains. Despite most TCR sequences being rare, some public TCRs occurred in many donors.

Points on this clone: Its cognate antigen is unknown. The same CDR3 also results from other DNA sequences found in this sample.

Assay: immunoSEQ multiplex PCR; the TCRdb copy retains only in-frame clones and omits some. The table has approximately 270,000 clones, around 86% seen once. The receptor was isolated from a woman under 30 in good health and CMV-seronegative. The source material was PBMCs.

DNA of the CDR3: TGTGCCAGCAGCTTAGGACAGGGAAGCTACAATGAGCAGTTCTTC. As protein: CASSLGQGSYNEQFF. The chain has TRBV13 and TRBJ2-1; TRBD1 might be the D (6 bases). The CDR3 covers 15 residues. Germline CDR1 and CDR2: PRHDT and FYEKMQ (reference sequence). The V gene lost 0 bases and the J gene lost 3 bases, with 9 bases spanning the gap.